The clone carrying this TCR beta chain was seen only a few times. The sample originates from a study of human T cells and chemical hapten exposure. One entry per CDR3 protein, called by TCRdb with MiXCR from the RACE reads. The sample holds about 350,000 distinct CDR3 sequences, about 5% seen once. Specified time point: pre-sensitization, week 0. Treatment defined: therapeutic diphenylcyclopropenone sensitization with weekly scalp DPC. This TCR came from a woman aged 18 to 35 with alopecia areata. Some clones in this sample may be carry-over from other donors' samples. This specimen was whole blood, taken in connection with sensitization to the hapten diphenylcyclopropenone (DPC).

The CDR3 DNA reads TGTGCCAGCAGCTTAAGTGACAACTCCTACGAGCAGTACTTC. Translated: CASSLSDNSYEQYF. The gene calls are TRBV11-2 and TRBJ2-7; D not certain. V was pared by 2 bases and J by 0 bases, with 8 bases between. CDR3 size: 14 residues. Germline CDR1 reads SGHAT; CDR2 reads FQNNGV.